Listed below are T cell receptor beta chains from one sample, sequenced in a study of post-analysis software for immune sequencing data. TCRdb reprocessed the PCR reads via MiXCR and lists one record per CDR3 protein. The table lists some 260,000 distinct CDR3 sequences, about 40% of them singletons. The specimen was blood. All receptors derive from a girl under 18 with multiple sclerosis. The CDR3 runs from the conserved cysteine through the conserved F or W. The D gene is left open where the match is weak. Part of the rows lack a size; the others show once, few, many or a class for expanded clones.

V gene	D gene	clone size	J gene	CDR3 protein	CDR3 DNA
TRBV4-1	NA	NA	TRBJ1-5	CASSLSLGNSNQPQHF	TGCGCCAGCAGCCTCTCCCTCGGGAATAGCAATCAGCCCCAGCATTTT
TRBV20-1	TRBD2	NA	TRBJ2-1	CSAPRGSGGIGEQFF	TGCAGTGCCCCCCGGGGGAGCGGGGGTATAGGTGAGCAGTTCTTC
TRBV5-1	NA	NA	TRBJ2-7	CASSFTDRTSYEQYF	TGCGCCAGCAGCTTCACCGACAGGACATCCTACGAGCAGTACTTC
TRBV7-3	NA	many	TRBJ2-5	CASSSGLFQETQYF	TGTGCCAGCAGTTCCGGACTGTTCCAAGAGACCCAGTACTTC
TRBV20-1	NA	many	TRBJ2-3	CSAMGGTDTQYF	TGCAGTGCTATGGGCGGGACAGATACGCAGTATTTT
TRBV27	NA	many	TRBJ1-1	CASSVDRGTEAFF	TGTGCCAGCAGCGTCGATAGGGGAACTGAAGCTTTCTTT
TRBV7-3	NA	many	TRBJ1-1	CASSLLGGGTEAFF	TGTGCCAGCAGCTTATTGGGGGGCGGAACTGAAGCTTTCTTT
TRBV20-1	NA	NA	TRBJ2-7	CSASTLVFHEQYF	TGCAGTGCAAGTACACTAGTCTTCCACGAGCAGTACTTC
TRBV9	TRBD1	many	TRBJ1-6	CASGTGESPLHF	TGTGCCAGCGGGACAGGGGAATCACCCCTCCACTTT
TRBV5-1	NA	NA	TRBJ1-1	CASHVGQPNTEAFF	TGCGCCAGCCACGTTGGACAGCCGAACACTGAAGCTTTCTTT
TRBV10-1	NA	NA	TRBJ2-3	CASSGYGGSTDTQYF	TGCGCCAGCAGTGGGTACGGGGGAAGCACAGATACGCAGTATTTT
TRBV20-1	NA	NA	TRBJ2-1	CSARFRVSSYNEQFF	TGCAGTGCTAGGTTCCGGGTGAGCTCCTACAATGAGCAGTTCTTC
TRBV28	TRBD2	NA	TRBJ2-7	CASSSLGGHYSYEQYF	TGTGCCAGCAGTTCCTTGGGAGGGCACTACTCCTACGAGCAGTACTTC
TRBV12-3/TRBV12-4	NA	many	TRBJ2-5	CASSRGMGGETQYF	TGTGCCAGCAGCCGAGGCATGGGTGGAGAGACCCAGTACTTC
TRBV9	NA	many	TRBJ1-1	CASSPRSDTEAFF	TGTGCCAGCAGCCCCCGAAGTGACACTGAAGCTTTCTTT
TRBV16	TRBD1	NA	TRBJ1-5	CASSQPRTGIDNQPQHF	TGTGCCAGCAGCCAGCCTCGGACAGGGATTGACAATCAGCCCCAGCATTTT
TRBV29-1	NA	many	TRBJ2-3	CSGGTSGDTQYF	TGCAGCGGAGGGACCTCGGGAGATACGCAGTATTTT
TRBV3-1	NA	few	TRBJ1-3	CASSPRRQASSGNTIYF	TGTGCCAGCAGCCCCAGACGACAGGCCAGCTCTGGAAACACCATATATTTT
TRBV10-3	NA	once	TRBJ2-2	CAISEVERSGELFF	TGTGCCATCAGTGAGGTAGAACGCAGCGGGGAGCTGTTTTTT
TRBV6-2/TRBV6-3	TRBD2	once	TRBJ2-1	CASSNYGLAGGGYNEQFF	TGTGCCAGCAGTAACTACGGACTAGCGGGAGGAGGCTACAATGAGCAGTTCTTC
TRBV7-2	TRBD2	few	TRBJ2-2	CASSLAVGLATGELFF	TGTGCCAGCAGCTTAGCTGTGGGACTAGCAACCGGGGAGCTGTTTTTT
TRBV20-1	NA	NA	TRBJ2-3	CSASDGPPSTDTQYF	TGCAGTGCTAGTGACGGGCCCCCGAGCACAGATACGCAGTATTTT
TRBV5-1	NA	many	TRBJ1-5	CASSLGPNQPQHF	TGTGCCAGCAGCTTAGGGCCGAATCAGCCCCAGCATTTT
TRBV19	TRBD1	once	TRBJ2-5	CASSMDRGLETQYF	TGTGCCAGTAGTATGGACAGGGGGCTGGAGACCCAGTACTTC
TRBV7-9	NA	NA	TRBJ2-1	CASSLLASEQFF	TGTGCCAGCAGCCTCCTAGCGTCTGAGCAGTTCTTC
TRBV2	NA	NA	TRBJ2-7	CASNRLVPGQAGDEQYF	TGTGCCAGCAACAGACTCGTTCCGGGACAGGCGGGGGATGAGCAGTACTTC
TRBV27	NA	NA	TRBJ2-1	CAGSLYGNEQFF	TGTGCCGGCAGTTTATATGGCAATGAGCAGTTCTTC
TRBV7-9	NA	once	TRBJ1-5	CASSPRHNQPQHF	TGTGCCAGCAGCCCCCGACACAATCAGCCCCAGCATTTT
TRBV12-3/TRBV12-4	NA	many	TRBJ1-2	CASSLSGAPGYTF	TGTGCCAGCAGTTTATCGGGGGCCCCGGGCTACACCTTC
TRBV6-1	TRBD1	many	TRBJ2-1	CASSEQPTGVPNEQFF	TGTGCCAGCAGTGAACAACCGACAGGGGTCCCCAATGAGCAGTTCTTC
TRBV4-1	NA	NA	TRBJ1-3	CASSRPPGGPSGNTIYF	TGCGCCAGCAGCCGACCCCCGGGGGGTCCCTCTGGAAACACCATATATTTT
TRBV15	NA	once	TRBJ1-2	CATNRGAGVGYTF	TGTGCCACCAACCGCGGGGCGGGGGTTGGCTACACCTTC
TRBV2	NA	few	TRBJ1-1	CASSEQPGVTEAFF	TGTGCCAGCAGTGAACAGCCGGGGGTCACTGAAGCTTTCTTT